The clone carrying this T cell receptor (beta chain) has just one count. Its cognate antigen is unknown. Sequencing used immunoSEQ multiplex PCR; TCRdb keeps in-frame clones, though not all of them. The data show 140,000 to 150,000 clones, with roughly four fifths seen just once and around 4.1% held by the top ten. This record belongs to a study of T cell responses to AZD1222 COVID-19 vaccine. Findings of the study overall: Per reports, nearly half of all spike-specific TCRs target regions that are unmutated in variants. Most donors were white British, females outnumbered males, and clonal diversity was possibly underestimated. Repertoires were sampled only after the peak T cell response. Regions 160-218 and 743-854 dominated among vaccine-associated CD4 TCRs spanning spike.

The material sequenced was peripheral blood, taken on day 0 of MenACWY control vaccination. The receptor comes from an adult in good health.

CDR3 DNA: TGTGCCAGATTCATTAGCGAGACCGGGGAGCTGTTTTTT. The encoded protein is CARFISETGELFF. This chain joins TRBV21-1 and TRBJ2-2; the D call TRBD2 from the table was never checked on the DNA. TRBV21-1 is assigned pseudogene status. The CDR3 totals 13 residues.